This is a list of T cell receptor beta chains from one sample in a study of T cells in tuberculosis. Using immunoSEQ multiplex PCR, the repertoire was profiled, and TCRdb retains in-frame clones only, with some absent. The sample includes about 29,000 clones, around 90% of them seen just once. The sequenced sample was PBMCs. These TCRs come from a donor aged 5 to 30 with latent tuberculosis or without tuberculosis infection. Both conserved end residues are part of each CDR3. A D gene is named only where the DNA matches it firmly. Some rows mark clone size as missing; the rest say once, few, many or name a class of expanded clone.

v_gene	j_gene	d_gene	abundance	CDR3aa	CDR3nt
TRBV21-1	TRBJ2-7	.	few	CASSKDDRPYEQYF	TGTGCCAGCAGCAAAGATGACAGGCCGTACGAGCAGTACTTC
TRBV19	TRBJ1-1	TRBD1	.	CASKGQLNTEAFF	TGTGCCAGTAAGGGACAGCTGAACACTGAAGCTTTCTTT
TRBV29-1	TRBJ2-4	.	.	CSVRGLGNIQYF	TGCAGCGTGCGGGGCCTTGGAAACATTCAGTACTTC
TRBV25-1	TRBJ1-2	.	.	CASSEYNNYGYTF	TGTGCCAGCAGTGAATACAATAACTATGGCTACACCTTC
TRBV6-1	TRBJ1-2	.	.	CASSELQGFDYGYTF	TGTGCCAGCAGTGAACTGCAGGGTTTCGACTATGGCTACACCTTC
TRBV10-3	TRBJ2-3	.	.	CAISESQRGTDTQYF	TGTGCCATCAGTGAGTCTCAGCGGGGCACAGATACGCAGTATTTT
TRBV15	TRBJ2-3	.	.	CATSRKTRDTDTQYF	TGTGCCACCAGCAGGAAGACTCGGGACACAGATACGCAGTATTTT
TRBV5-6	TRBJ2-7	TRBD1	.	CASSRGGQGAYEQYF	TGTGCCAGCAGCAGAGGGGGACAGGGGGCCTACGAGCAGTACTTC
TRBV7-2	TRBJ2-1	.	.	CASSSLAYEQFF	TGTGCCAGCAGCTCATTAGCATATGAGCAGTTCTTC
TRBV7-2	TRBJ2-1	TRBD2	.	CASSLGSSGGALRGYEQFF	TGTGCCAGCAGCTTAGGCTCTAGCGGGGGGGCCCTTCGGGGATATGAGCAGTTCTTC
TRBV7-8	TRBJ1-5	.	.	CASSLAGGRGNQPQHF	TGTGCCAGCAGCTTAGCCGGGGGGCGAGGCAATCAGCCCCAGCATTTT
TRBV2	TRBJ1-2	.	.	CASSQQGAGGYTF	TGTGCCAGCAGCCAACAGGGAGCCGGTGGCTACACCTTC
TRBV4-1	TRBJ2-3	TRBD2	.	CASSQAATSGDTDTQYF	TGCGCCAGCAGCCAAGCCGCGACTAGCGGGGACACAGATACGCAGTATTTT
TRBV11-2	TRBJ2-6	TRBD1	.	CASSLDRVSGANVLTF	TGTGCCAGCAGCCTGGACAGGGTCTCTGGGGCCAACGTCCTGACTTTC
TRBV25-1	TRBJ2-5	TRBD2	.	CASTPNKASGGQETQYF	TGTGCCAGCACCCCCAATAAGGCTAGCGGGGGCCAAGAGACCCAGTACTTC
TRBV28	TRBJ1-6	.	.	CASSLQGRFHF	TGTGCCAGCAGTTTACAGGGGCGTTTTCACTTT
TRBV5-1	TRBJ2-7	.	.	CASSLRGTYEQYF	TGCGCCAGCAGCTTGAGGGGGACCTACGAGCAGTACTTC
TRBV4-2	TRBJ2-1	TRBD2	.	CASNSGRGPADEQFF	TGTGCCAGCAACAGCGGGAGGGGGCCAGCGGATGAGCAGTTCTTC
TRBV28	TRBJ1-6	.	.	CASMRGQHNSPLHF	TGTGCCAGCATGAGAGGACAGCATAATTCACCCCTCCACTTT
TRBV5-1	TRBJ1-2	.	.	CASRANYGYTF	TGCGCCAGCAGAGCAAACTATGGCTACACCTTC
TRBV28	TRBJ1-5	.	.	CASSFSVNQPQHF	TGTGCCAGCAGTTTTTCCGTAAATCAGCCCCAGCATTTT
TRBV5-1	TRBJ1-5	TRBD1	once	CASSLYPGTGHSNQPQHF	TGCGCCAGCAGCTTGTATCCTGGGACAGGGCATAGCAATCAGCCCCAGCATTTT
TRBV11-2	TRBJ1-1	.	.	CASSRPGRAMNTEAFF	TGTGCCAGCAGCCGCCCCGGCAGGGCCATGAACACTGAAGCTTTCTTT
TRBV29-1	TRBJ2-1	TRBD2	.	CSVASGVSYNEQFF	TGCAGCGTGGCGAGCGGGGTCTCCTACAATGAGCAGTTCTTC
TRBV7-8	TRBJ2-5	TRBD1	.	CASSFPLTGGARETQYF	TGTGCCAGCAGCTTCCCGTTGACAGGGGGCGCAAGAGAGACCCAGTACTTC